These 19 T cell receptor beta chains came from one sample sequenced in a study of T cell clonotyping in hematopoietic cell transplantation. Time point given: recipient sample about 28 days before transplant, after cytoreduction. The table came from immunoSEQ multiplex PCR; TCRdb's copy has only in-frame clones and leaves some out. The sample has approximately 46,000 clones; just over 85% are singletons. This sample comprised peripheral blood mononuclear cells, obtained before stem cell transplant. All receptors derive from a man aged 60-69 years with biphenotypic leukemia. Some clones in this sample may be carry-over from other donors' samples.

This rearrangement joins TRBV5-6 to TRBJ1-2; D is ambiguous. Per the germline V gene, CDR1 is SGHDT and CDR2 is YYEEEE. V lost 0 bases to trimming and J lost 9 bases, with 15 bases between them. This CDR3 has 14 amino acids. The CDR3 loop is CASSLVGNVRSYTF. The CDR3 DNA reads TGTGCCAGCAGCTTGGTAGGGAATGTTCGGAGCTACACCTTC. Looking up the rest from reference TRBV5-6 and TRBJ1-2 gives the full variable domain: DAGVTQSPTHLIKTRGQQVTLRCSPKSGHDTVSWYQQALGQGPQFIFQYYEEEERQRGNFPDRFSGHQFPNYSSELNVNALLLGDSALYLCASSLVGNVRSYTFGSGTRLTVV.

This clone was seen only once. The V call is TRBV5-1, the J call TRBJ2-7; perhaps D is TRBD1 or TRBD2 (5 bases each). Trimming removed 0 bases at V and 3 bases at J, with 13 bases between. CDR3 size: 15 residues. CDR1 SGHRS and CDR2 YFSETQ come from the germline V gene. DNA of the CDR3: TGCGCCAGCAGCTTGGACCCGGGACCCTTCTACGAGCAGTACTTC. Amino acids: CASSLDPGPFYEQYF. The full variable domain, completed using reference TRBV5-1 and TRBJ2-7, is KAGVTQTPRYLIKTRGQQVTLSCSPISGHRSVSWYQQTPGQGLQFLFEYFSETQRNKGNFPGRFSGRQFSNSRSEMNVSTLELGDSALYLCASSLDPGPFYEQYFGPGTRLTVT.

J is TRBJ2-1 and V is TRBV5-1; no firm D call. The length of the CDR3 is 13 residues. The V end lost 4 bases, the J end lost 5 bases, and 10 bases lay between the germline ends. Germline CDR1 and CDR2: SGHRS and YFSETQ. CDR3 amino acids: CASSIGPNNEQFF. The CDR3 region has the DNA TGCGCCAGCAGCATTGGGCCGAACAATGAGCAGTTCTTC.

V is TRBV28 and J is TRBJ1-1; 8 bases fit TRBD1. J gave up 8 bases and V 8 bases, and 4 bases lay outside the gene matches. The CDR3 runs 11 residues. Per germline, CDR1 MDHEN and CDR2 SYDVKM. For the CDR3, the DNA is TGTGCCAGCGGACAGGGCTCCGAAGCTTTCTTT. This translates into CASGQGSEAFF. Supplemented by reference TRBV28 and TRBJ1-1, the full variable domain reads DVKVTQSSRYLVKRTGEKVFLECVQDMDHENMFWYRQDPGLGLRLIYFSYDVKMKEKGDIPEGYSVSREKKERFSLILESASTNQTSMYLCASGQGSEAFFGQGTRLTVV.

The chain recombines TRBV21-1 with TRBJ1-2. TRBV21-1 is recorded as a pseudogene. The CDR3 length is 14 residues. In DNA form, the CDR3 reads TGTGCCAGCAGCCTCAAGGGAGCTAACTATGGCTACACCTTC. Its protein product is CASSLKGANYGYTF.

V usage is TRBV30 and J usage is TRBJ1-1, with D uncertain. Trimming removed 2 bases from V and 1 base from J, with 11 bases in between. Germline CDR1 GTSNPN, CDR2 SVGIG (reference sequence). This CDR3 comprises 14 residues. This chain's CDR3 is CAWSRMVRNTEAFF. The CDR3 DNA reads as TGTGCCTGGAGTCGAATGGTGAGGAACACTGAAGCTTTCTTT.

V usage is TRBV2 and J usage is TRBJ1-1; tentatively, D is TRBD1 (5 bases). The CDR3 extends over 14 amino acids. The germline V gene encodes CDR1 SNHLY and CDR2 FYNNEI. Trimming left V 4 bases short and J 6 bases short, with 15 bases between. CDR3 in amino acids: CASSARGTYAEAFF. DNA for the CDR3: TGTGCCAGCAGTGCCCGCGGGACTTACGCTGAAGCTTTCTTT.

The chain carries TRBV6-5 and TRBJ2-7; D unresolved. Trimming took 5 bases from V and 4 from J, leaving 9 bases between them. CDR3 length: 12 amino acids. CDR1 is MNHEY and CDR2 is SVGAGI in the germline V gene. The CDR3, as DNA: TGTGCCAGCAGTCCCCACACGTACGAGCAGTACTTC. This gives the protein CASSPHTYEQYF.

V gene TRBV6-4 combines with J gene TRBJ1-2, with D unresolved. From germline, CDR1 is MRHNA and CDR2 SNTAGT. The CDR3 runs 13 residues. Between the trimmed V and J ends, which lost 0 bases and 10 bases, there was a span of 12 bases. CDR3 loop: CASSDSTSPYYTF. The CDR3 nucleotides are TGTGCCAGCAGTGACTCGACCTCCCCATACTACACCTTC.

The J gene is TRBJ2-7, the V gene TRBV27; D call uncertain. Trimming removed 0 bases from V and 0 bases from J, with 3 bases in between. The germline V gene has CDR1 MNHEY and CDR2 SMNVEV (reference sequence). The CDR3 length is 13 residues. CDR3 in DNA: TGTGCCAGCAGTTTATCCCCCTCCTACGAGCAGTACTTC. This encodes CASSLSPSYEQYF.

This clone has only one observation. V gene TRBV4-3 combines with J gene TRBJ2-6; possibly TRBD2 for D (6 bases). Trimming stripped 0 bases from V and 2 bases from J, with 8 bases between. This CDR3 is built from 16 residues. Germline V CDR1 and CDR2: LGHNA, YSLEER. For the CDR3, the DNA is TGCGCCAGCAGCCAAGAGACGGGAGCTGGGGCCAACGTCCTGACTTTC. Protein sequence: CASSQETGAGANVLTF.

A single count supports this clone. The J gene is TRBJ1-2, the V gene TRBV6-5; D not resolved. The germline V gene encodes CDR1 MNHEY and CDR2 SVGAGI. With 5 bases removed from V and 8 bases from J, the gap between germline ends came to 18 bases. The length of the CDR3 is 14 residues. CDR3: CASSLDLLGYGYTF. In DNA form, the CDR3 reads TGTGCCAGCAGTCTTGACCTGTTGGGCTACGGCTACACCTTC.

This sequence joins TRBV9 and TRBJ1-1; weak D call: TRBD1 (5 bases). V was trimmed by 3 bases and J by 5 bases, leaving 14 bases between them. The germline gives CDR1 SGDLS, CDR2 YYNGEE. This CDR3 is 14 amino acids long. CDR3 in amino acids: CASSAGNRGTEAFF. The CDR3 region has the DNA TGTGCCAGCAGCGCAGGGAACCGGGGGACTGAAGCTTTCTTT.

The chain uses TRBV5-4 and TRBJ1-2; 7 nucleotides align to TRBD1. Trimming removed 5 bases from V and 0 bases from J; junction bases left unmatched: 7. This CDR3 spans 15 amino acids. Germline CDR1 and CDR2: SGHNT and YYREEE (reference sequence). The CDR3 here is CASRLRTGPNYGYTF. DNA for the CDR3: TGTGCCAGCAGACTTCGGACAGGCCCTAACTATGGCTACACCTTC.

V gene TRBV30 combines with J gene TRBJ2-6, with D possibly TRBD1 on 6 matching bases. The CDR3 sequence is 14 residues long. The V and J ends lost 4 bases and 4 bases respectively, with 11 bases between them. CDR1 is GTSNPN, CDR2 SVGIG, per germline (reference sequence). The CDR3 loop reads CAWTQGYGANVLTF. DNA for the CDR3: TGTGCCTGGACCCAGGGGTACGGGGCCAACGTCCTGACTTTC.

This chain joins TRBV7-8 and TRBJ1-5; D gene unclear. Germline V gene lookup returns CDR1 SGHVS and CDR2 FQNEAQ. There are 13 residues in the CDR3. V was clipped by 5 bases and J by 3 bases, with 8 bases between them. The CDR3 is CASSLSYNQPQHF. CDR3 sequence (DNA): TGTGCCAGCAGCCTCAGTTACAATCAGCCCCAGCATTTT.

This rearrangement joins TRBV7-9 to TRBJ1-1; the D gene is possibly TRBD1 (6 bases). Germline assignment: CDR1 SEHNR and CDR2 FQNEAQ (reference sequence). The CDR3 is 12 residues long. Trimming stripped 5 bases from V and 11 bases from J, with 15 bases between. In nucleotides, the CDR3 is TGTGCCAGCAGCCTCGGACAGAACGAGGCTTTCTTT. Protein: CASSLGQNEAFF.

The chain is built from TRBV5-6 and TRBJ2-7; D is undetermined. The CDR3 is made up of 15 amino acids. Trimming removed 4 bases from V and 0 bases from J, with 14 bases in between. The germline V gene has CDR1 SGHDT and CDR2 YYEEEE. The CDR3 is CASSPGATYSYEQYF. The DNA for the CDR3 is TGTGCCAGCAGCCCGGGTGCGACCTACTCCTACGAGCAGTACTTC.

The chain employs TRBV7-9 and TRBJ2-1, with 9 nucleotides matching TRBD1. Per the germline V gene, CDR1 is SEHNR and CDR2 is FQNEAQ (reference sequence). V shed 6 bases and J 8 bases; nucleotides not matched to a gene: 8. The CDR3 is made up of 14 amino acids. DNA of the CDR3: TGTGCCAGCAGTTTGGGACAGGGAAGACATGAGCAGTTCTTC. This sequence encodes CASSLGQGRHEQFF.